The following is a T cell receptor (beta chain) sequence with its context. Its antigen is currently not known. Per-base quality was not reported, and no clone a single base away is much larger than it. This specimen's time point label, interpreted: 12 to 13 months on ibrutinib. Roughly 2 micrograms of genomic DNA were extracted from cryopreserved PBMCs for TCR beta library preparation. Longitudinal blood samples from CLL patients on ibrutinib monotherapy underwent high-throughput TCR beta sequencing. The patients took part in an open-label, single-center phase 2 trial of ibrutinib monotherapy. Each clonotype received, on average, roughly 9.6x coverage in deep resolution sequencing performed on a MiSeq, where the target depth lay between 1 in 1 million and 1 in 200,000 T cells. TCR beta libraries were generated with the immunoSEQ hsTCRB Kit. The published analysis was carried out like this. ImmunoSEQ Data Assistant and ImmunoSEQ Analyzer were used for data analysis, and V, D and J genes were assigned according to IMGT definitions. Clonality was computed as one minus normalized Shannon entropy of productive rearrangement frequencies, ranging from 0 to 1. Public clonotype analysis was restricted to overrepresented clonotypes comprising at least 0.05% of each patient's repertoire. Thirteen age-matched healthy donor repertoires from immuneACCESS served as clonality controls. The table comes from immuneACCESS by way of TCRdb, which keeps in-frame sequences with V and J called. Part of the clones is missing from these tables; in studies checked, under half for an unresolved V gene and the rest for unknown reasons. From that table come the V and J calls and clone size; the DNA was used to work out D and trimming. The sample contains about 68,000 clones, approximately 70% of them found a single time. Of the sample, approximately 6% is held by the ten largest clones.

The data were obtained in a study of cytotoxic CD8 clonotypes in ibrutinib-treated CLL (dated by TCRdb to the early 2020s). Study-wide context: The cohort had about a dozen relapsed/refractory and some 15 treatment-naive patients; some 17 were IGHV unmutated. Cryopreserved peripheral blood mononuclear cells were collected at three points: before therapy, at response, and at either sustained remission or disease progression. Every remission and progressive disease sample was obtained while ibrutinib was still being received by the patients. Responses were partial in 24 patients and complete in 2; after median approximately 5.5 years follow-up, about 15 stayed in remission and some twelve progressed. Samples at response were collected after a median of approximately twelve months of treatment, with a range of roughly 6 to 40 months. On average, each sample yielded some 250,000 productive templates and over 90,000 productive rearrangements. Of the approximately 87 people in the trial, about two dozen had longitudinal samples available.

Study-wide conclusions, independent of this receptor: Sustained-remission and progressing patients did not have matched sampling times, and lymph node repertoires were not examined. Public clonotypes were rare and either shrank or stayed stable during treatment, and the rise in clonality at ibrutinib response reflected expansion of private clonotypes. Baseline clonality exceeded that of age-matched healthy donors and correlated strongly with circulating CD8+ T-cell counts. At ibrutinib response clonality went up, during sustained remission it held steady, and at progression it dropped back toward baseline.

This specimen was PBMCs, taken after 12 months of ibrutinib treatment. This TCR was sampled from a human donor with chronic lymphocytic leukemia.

The CDR3 reads CASSLGGASYQPQHF. The DNA reads TGTGCCAGCAGCTTAGGAGGGGCTAGTTATCAGCCCCAGCATTTT. The rearrangement combines TRBV7-6 with TRBJ1-5; D gene: possibly TRBD1, on 5 matching bases. V is pared back by 1 base and J by 5 bases, with 12 bases lying between the germline termini. Its CDR3 holds 15 amino acids, cysteine through phenylalanine. The entry retains the CDR3 DNA only, 45 bases that are in frame from base 1. Sequences SGHVS (CDR1) and FNYEAQ (CDR2) are obtained from the germline V gene. The full variable domain, completed from the reference TRBV7-6 and TRBJ1-5 proteins outside the CDR3, reads GAGVSQSPRYKVTKRGQDVALRCDPISGHVSLYWYRQALGQGPEFLTYFNYEAQQDKSGLPNDRFSAERPEGSISTLTIQRTEQRDSAMYRCASSLGGASYQPQHFGDGTRLSIL.